Listed below are T cell receptor beta chains from one sample, sequenced in a study of T cells in Graves' hyperthyroidism and ophthalmopathy. TCRdb re-called the multiplex PCR reads with MiXCR, one entry per CDR3 protein. The sample includes about half a million distinct CDR3 sequences, roughly a quarter of them seen just once. The sequenced sample consisted of blood. These receptor sequences come from a woman aged 30 to 39 with Graves' ophthalmopathy. The CDR3 runs from the conserved cysteine through the conserved F or W. A D gene is named only where the DNA matches it firmly. The size of a clone is reported for some rows only, either as once, few or many, or as a class for expanded clones.

j_call: TRBJ1-5
d_call: -
clone_size: -
v_call: TRBV27
cdr3_nt: TGTGCCAGCAGTTTTAATTGGCAGGGGAAGGAGCCCCAGCATTTT
cdr3_aa: CASSFNWQGKEPQHF

j_call: TRBJ2-3
d_call: TRBD1
clone_size: few
v_call: TRBV6-5
cdr3_nt: TGTGCCAGCAGTTACTCCTCGACAGGGGCAGATACGCAGTATTTT
cdr3_aa: CASSYSSTGADTQYF

j_call: TRBJ1-1
d_call: -
clone_size: -
v_call: TRBV9
cdr3_nt: TGTGCCAGCAGCGTAGAATTAACAGGGAGTACTGAAGCTTTCTTT
cdr3_aa: CASSVELTGSTEAFF

j_call: TRBJ1-1
d_call: -
clone_size: few
v_call: TRBV5-1
cdr3_nt: TGCGCCAGCAGCTTGAGTTCAGGAGATGCCACTGAAGCTTTCTTT
cdr3_aa: CASSLSSGDATEAFF

j_call: TRBJ1-5
d_call: TRBD1
clone_size: many
v_call: TRBV2
cdr3_nt: TGTGCCAGCAGTGGGGACAGGGTCGATCAGCCCCAGCATTTT
cdr3_aa: CASSGDRVDQPQHF

j_call: TRBJ1-1
d_call: TRBD1
clone_size: few
v_call: TRBV28
cdr3_nt: TGTGCCAGCAGTTTATGGTGGACAGGGGGCCATGAAGCTTTCTTT
cdr3_aa: CASSLWWTGGHEAFF

j_call: TRBJ2-7
d_call: TRBD2
clone_size: -
v_call: TRBV19
cdr3_nt: TGTGCCAGTAGCCGGGGGGGATCAGGGTTCTACGAGCAGTACTTC
cdr3_aa: CASSRGGSGFYEQYF

j_call: TRBJ2-5
d_call: -
clone_size: -
v_call: TRBV4-1
cdr3_nt: TGCGCCAGCAGCCAAGATACCGGGTCGGAGACCCAGTACTTC
cdr3_aa: CASSQDTGSETQYF

j_call: TRBJ2-7
d_call: -
clone_size: -
v_call: TRBV11-1
cdr3_nt: TGTGCCAGCAGCTTAACTGACGGGAGTTTGTACGAGCAGTACTTC
cdr3_aa: CASSLTDGSLYEQYF

j_call: TRBJ1-2
d_call: -
clone_size: few
v_call: TRBV6-1
cdr3_nt: TGTGCCAGCAGTGAATTCAGGGAACGAGGCTACACCTTC
cdr3_aa: CASSEFRERGYTF

j_call: TRBJ1-2
d_call: -
clone_size: many
v_call: TRBV3-1
cdr3_nt: TGTGCCAGCAGCCAAGGGCGGACGGAACACTATGGCTACACCTTC
cdr3_aa: CASSQGRTEHYGYTF

j_call: TRBJ2-7
d_call: -
clone_size: many
v_call: TRBV7-2
cdr3_nt: TGTGCCAGCAGCCCCGGGACGCTCTCCTACGAGCAGTACTTC
cdr3_aa: CASSPGTLSYEQYF

j_call: TRBJ1-1
d_call: -
clone_size: many
v_call: TRBV5-5
cdr3_nt: TGTGCCAGCAGCTTCTGGGGGACCCCTGAAGCTTTCTTT
cdr3_aa: CASSFWGTPEAFF

j_call: TRBJ2-4
d_call: TRBD2
clone_size: -
v_call: TRBV12-3/TRBV12-4
cdr3_nt: TGTGCCAGCAGTTTAGGGGACAGGGGGGGACTAGCGGGGTTAGCCAAAAACATTAAGTACTTC
cdr3_aa: CASSLGDRGGLAGLAKNIKYF

j_call: TRBJ1-1
d_call: -
clone_size: -
v_call: TRBV7-2
cdr3_nt: TGTGCCAGCAGCCTCAGGGCGGGGGGGACTGAAGCTTTCTTT
cdr3_aa: CASSLRAGGTEAFF

j_call: TRBJ2-5
d_call: TRBD1
clone_size: -
v_call: TRBV6-5
cdr3_nt: TGTGCCAGCAGTTACTTCGTAACCGGGACAGGGCAAGAGACCCAGTACTTC
cdr3_aa: CASSYFVTGTGQETQYF

j_call: TRBJ2-7
d_call: -
clone_size: -
v_call: TRBV5-1
cdr3_nt: TGCGCCAGCAGCTTGCCGAGCGGTTTTCGAAGTGGCGAGCAGTACTTC
cdr3_aa: CASSLPSGFRSGEQYF

j_call: TRBJ2-5
d_call: TRBD2
clone_size: many
v_call: TRBV11-3
cdr3_nt: TGTGCCAGCAGCGGTCCGACTAGCGGGGGGCAAGAGACCCAGTACTTC
cdr3_aa: CASSGPTSGGQETQYF

j_call: TRBJ2-7
d_call: -
clone_size: -
v_call: TRBV7-8
cdr3_nt: TGTGCCAGCAGCCTATACAGGGCCGAGCAGTACTTC
cdr3_aa: CASSLYRAEQYF

j_call: TRBJ2-7
d_call: -
clone_size: few
v_call: TRBV7-9
cdr3_nt: TGTGCCAGCAACAACAGAGGGGCCCCCTACGAGCAGTACTTC
cdr3_aa: CASNNRGAPYEQYF

j_call: TRBJ1-1
d_call: TRBD1
clone_size: many
v_call: TRBV6-5
cdr3_nt: TGTGCCAGCAGTTACTCAACTCAGGGGGCCATGAACACTGAAGCTTTCTTT
cdr3_aa: CASSYSTQGAMNTEAFF

j_call: TRBJ1-2
d_call: TRBD1
clone_size: many
v_call: TRBV6-2/TRBV6-3
cdr3_nt: TGTGCCAGCACCACCCTTCAAAGGACAGGGACGTTTCGGAATGGCTACACCTTC
cdr3_aa: CASTTLQRTGTFRNGYTF

j_call: TRBJ1-1
d_call: -
clone_size: -
v_call: TRBV7-6
cdr3_nt: TGTGCCAGCAGCTTGATGCCGAGCACTGAAGCTTTCTTT
cdr3_aa: CASSLMPSTEAFF

j_call: TRBJ2-7
d_call: TRBD2
clone_size: once
v_call: TRBV15
cdr3_nt: TGTGCCACCAGCAGAGATGGAAGCGGGGACGAGCAGTACTTC
cdr3_aa: CATSRDGSGDEQYF

j_call: TRBJ1-1
d_call: -
clone_size: many
v_call: TRBV20-1
cdr3_nt: TGCAGTGCTAGGAGTGGGGAGATCACTGAAGCTTTCTTT
cdr3_aa: CSARSGEITEAFF

j_call: TRBJ1-1
d_call: -
clone_size: -
v_call: TRBV11-1
cdr3_nt: TGTGCCAGCAGCTCTGGACGGATGATGAACACTGATGCTTTCTTT
cdr3_aa: CASSSGRMMNTDAFF

j_call: TRBJ1-1
d_call: -
clone_size: few
v_call: TRBV6-1
cdr3_nt: TGTGCCAGCAGTCAACTTAATAGGAAGACTGAAGCTTTCTTT
cdr3_aa: CASSQLNRKTEAFF

j_call: TRBJ2-2
d_call: -
clone_size: many
v_call: TRBV11-2
cdr3_nt: TGTGCCAGCAGCCCCCACCGGCTACAGAACACCGGGGAGCTGTTTTTT
cdr3_aa: CASSPHRLQNTGELFF

j_call: TRBJ1-2
d_call: TRBD1
clone_size: -
v_call: TRBV7-2
cdr3_nt: TGTGCCAGCAGCTTAGCCAGGACAGGGCTTGAGGCCTGGGCTGGCTACACCTTC
cdr3_aa: CASSLARTGLEAWAGYTF

j_call: TRBJ1-2
d_call: -
clone_size: -
v_call: TRBV12-3/TRBV12-4
cdr3_nt: TGTGCCAGCAGCGTACACAAAGTTAACTATGGCTACACCTTC
cdr3_aa: CASSVHKVNYGYTF

j_call: TRBJ2-7
d_call: TRBD2
clone_size: few
v_call: TRBV12-3/TRBV12-4
cdr3_nt: TGTGCCAGCAGCTCCTCCCCGGGACTAGGAATGTACGAGCAGTACTTC
cdr3_aa: CASSSSPGLGMYEQYF

j_call: TRBJ2-5
d_call: -
clone_size: -
v_call: TRBV6-1
cdr3_nt: TGTGCCAGCAGTGCCCGATCTGAAGAGACCCAGTACTTC
cdr3_aa: CASSARSEETQYF

j_call: TRBJ1-5
d_call: -
clone_size: many
v_call: TRBV11-2
cdr3_nt: TGTGCCAGCAGCTTACGTAGCAATCAGCCCCAGCATTTT
cdr3_aa: CASSLRSNQPQHF

j_call: TRBJ2-2
d_call: -
clone_size: -
v_call: TRBV4-2
cdr3_nt: TGTGCCAGCAGCCAAGAGGGGAACACCGGGGAGCTGTTTTTT
cdr3_aa: CASSQEGNTGELFF

j_call: TRBJ2-7
d_call: TRBD1
clone_size: -
v_call: TRBV6-1
cdr3_nt: TGTGCCAGCAGTACCCGGGACAGGGCTGGCGAGCAGTACTTC
cdr3_aa: CASSTRDRAGEQYF

j_call: TRBJ1-1
d_call: -
clone_size: few
v_call: TRBV7-9
cdr3_nt: TGTGCCAGCAGCCGGGTGGCGGGGGCTCTCTTT
cdr3_aa: CASSRVAGALF

j_call: TRBJ2-4
d_call: -
clone_size: -
v_call: TRBV27
cdr3_nt: TGTGCCAGCAGTTTTTTAATGGGGGCCAAAAACATTCAGTACTTC
cdr3_aa: CASSFLMGAKNIQYF

j_call: TRBJ2-2
d_call: TRBD1
clone_size: many
v_call: TRBV10-3
cdr3_nt: TGTGCCATCAGTGAGTGGACAGGGGGCGAATTTAGGACCGGGGAGCTGTTTTTT
cdr3_aa: CAISEWTGGEFRTGELFF

j_call: TRBJ2-5
d_call: TRBD1
clone_size: many
v_call: TRBV6-1
cdr3_nt: TGTGCCAGCAGTGGGGGACAGATACCCCAAGAGACCCAGTACTTC
cdr3_aa: CASSGGQIPQETQYF

j_call: TRBJ2-7
d_call: -
clone_size: -
v_call: TRBV27
cdr3_nt: TGTGCCAGCAGTTTTAGGATTAGCTACGAGCAGTACTTC
cdr3_aa: CASSFRISYEQYF

j_call: TRBJ1-2
d_call: -
clone_size: many
v_call: TRBV28
cdr3_nt: TGTGCCAGCAGTTTAGGGTTCGACAGGTCCTATGGCTACACCTTC
cdr3_aa: CASSLGFDRSYGYTF

j_call: TRBJ2-7
d_call: TRBD1
clone_size: -
v_call: TRBV6-2/TRBV6-3
cdr3_nt: TGTGCCAGCAGTTACCCCGGACAGGGGGCCGCCTACGAGCAGTACTTC
cdr3_aa: CASSYPGQGAAYEQYF

j_call: TRBJ1-1
d_call: -
clone_size: many
v_call: TRBV25-1
cdr3_nt: TGTGCCAGCAGTCGGGGGGCAGGGATGAACACTGAAGCTTTCTTT
cdr3_aa: CASSRGAGMNTEAFF

j_call: TRBJ2-7
d_call: -
clone_size: many
v_call: TRBV7-2
cdr3_nt: TGCGCCAGCAGCTTGGTAGGGGGCTCCTACGAGCAGTACTTC
cdr3_aa: CASSLVGGSYEQYF

j_call: TRBJ1-1
d_call: -
clone_size: many
v_call: TRBV10-3
cdr3_nt: TGTGCCATCAGTGAGTCCCGGGGCACTGAAGCTTTCTTT
cdr3_aa: CAISESRGTEAFF

j_call: TRBJ1-1
d_call: -
clone_size: many
v_call: TRBV4-2
cdr3_nt: TGTGCCAGCAGCCAAGATCTGAGGGCTTGGAGCACTGAAGCTTTCTTT
cdr3_aa: CASSQDLRAWSTEAFF

j_call: TRBJ1-5
d_call: -
clone_size: many
v_call: TRBV24-1
cdr3_nt: TGTGCCACCAGTGATTTGCTGTTCCCGAGGTACAATCAGCCCCAGCATTTT
cdr3_aa: CATSDLLFPRYNQPQHF

j_call: TRBJ1-6
d_call: -
clone_size: few
v_call: TRBV27
cdr3_nt: TGTGCCAGCAGTTTTTCGAGCGGCGCACCCCTCCACTTT
cdr3_aa: CASSFSSGAPLHF

j_call: TRBJ2-7
d_call: -
clone_size: once
v_call: TRBV5-1
cdr3_nt: TGCGCCAGCAGCTTGTACGCCCGGGAAGCGGCCGAGCAGTACTTC
cdr3_aa: CASSLYAREAAEQYF

j_call: TRBJ2-5
d_call: -
clone_size: few
v_call: TRBV11-2
cdr3_nt: TGTGCCAGCAGCTTAATCGCGACAGAAGTACAAGAGACCCAGTACTTC
cdr3_aa: CASSLIATEVQETQYF

j_call: TRBJ1-1
d_call: -
clone_size: many
v_call: TRBV28
cdr3_nt: TGTGCCAGCAGTTTAAAAGGCCAGCTCACTGAAGCTTTCTTT
cdr3_aa: CASSLKGQLTEAFF

j_call: TRBJ2-7
d_call: -
clone_size: many
v_call: TRBV7-9
cdr3_nt: TGTGCCAGCAGCCGTAACAGGGTTTACGAGCAGTACTTC
cdr3_aa: CASSRNRVYEQYF

j_call: TRBJ1-1
d_call: -
clone_size: many
v_call: TRBV24-1
cdr3_nt: TGTGCCACCAGTGATTACGCGTCGCATGCTTTCTTT
cdr3_aa: CATSDYASHAFF

j_call: TRBJ1-1
d_call: -
clone_size: many
v_call: TRBV19
cdr3_nt: TGTGCCAGTAGTATTCAGGTTGGGGGCACTGAAGCTTTCTTT
cdr3_aa: CASSIQVGGTEAFF

j_call: TRBJ2-5
d_call: -
clone_size: -
v_call: TRBV12-3/TRBV12-4
cdr3_nt: TGTGCCAGCAGTTTTAAGGAGAAAGAGACCCAGTACTTC
cdr3_aa: CASSFKEKETQYF

j_call: TRBJ2-7
d_call: -
clone_size: many
v_call: TRBV11-2
cdr3_nt: TGTGCCAGCAGCTCGGGGCTAGTCACCTACGAGCAGTACTTC
cdr3_aa: CASSSGLVTYEQYF

j_call: TRBJ2-5
d_call: -
clone_size: many
v_call: TRBV19
cdr3_nt: TGTGCCAGTAGTATCGGGGCGCAAGAGACCCAGTACTTC
cdr3_aa: CASSIGAQETQYF

j_call: TRBJ1-3
d_call: TRBD1
clone_size: many
v_call: TRBV5-1
cdr3_nt: TGCGCCAGCAGCTTGGCCTGGCAGGGGGCATCTGGAAACACCATATATTTT
cdr3_aa: CASSLAWQGASGNTIYF

j_call: TRBJ1-1
d_call: -
clone_size: many
v_call: TRBV4-1
cdr3_nt: TGCGCCAGCAGCCAAGAGAGGGCTGGAGCAGTAGCTTTCTTT
cdr3_aa: CASSQERAGAVAFF